The source of this T cell receptor (beta chain) is a study of blood T cell repertoires in COVID-19. Study summary: PBMCs, B-cell-depleted T cells, or T cells were the source of the cDNA or gDNA that made up the material.

Produced via immunoSEQ multiplex PCR; TCRdb's table is partial and in-frame only. This sample carries around 240,000 clones, around four fifths of them seen once, and the ten largest clones take 1.9%. Trimming pared 3 bases from V and 0 bases from J, leaving 8 bases between. CDR1 SNHLY and CDR2 FYNNEI come from the germline V gene. This CDR3 has 14 amino acids. This clonotype was obtained from a woman at least 80 years old with acute or convalescent COVID-19. The chain has TRBV2 and TRBJ1-2; D gene uncertain. The source material was peripheral blood. The CDR3 DNA is TGTGCCAGCAGTGACAGGCTCGCTAACTATGGCTACACCTTC. This sequence encodes CASSDRLANYGYTF.